This note documents a single T cell receptor beta chain sequence. The data stem from a study of T cell changes during pregnancy in multiple sclerosis. Here immunoSEQ multiplex PCR was the method, and the copy in TCRdb shows in-frame clones only, minus some. The table lists some 97,000 clones, 85% to 95% of them singletons. V lost 1 base and J 1 base, leaving 19 bases between the germline ends. The germline V gene has CDR1 SGHTA and CDR2 FQGNSA. This CDR3 spans 18 amino acids. This rearrangement joins TRBV7-2 to TRBJ1-1; possible D gene TRBD1, 5 bases. This receptor was identified in a female donor with multiple sclerosis, enrolled in a pregnancy study. The sample here was peripheral blood, taken in the second trimester of pregnancy. The CDR3 loop is CASSLVPAGTRGNTEAFF. The DNA of the CDR3 is TGTGCCAGCAGCTTAGTCCCTGCAGGGACGCGGGGGAACACTGAAGCTTTCTTT.